This T cell receptor (beta chain) was retrieved from a study of cytomegalovirus exposure and HLA in healthy donors. Concerning this clone itself: Its matching antigen is unknown.

CDR3 length equals 14 residues. Germline-derived CDR1 and CDR2 are SGHRS and YFSETQ. Trimming pared 4 bases from V and 10 bases from J, leaving 15 bases between. The PCR made use of 60 Vbeta and 13 Jbeta primers. TCRdb's table, derived via immunoSEQ multiplex PCR, lists solely in-frame clones and lacks some. Of roughly 120,000 clones listed, 75% to 85% are singletons. Participants comprised healthy donors of bone marrow. Study outcomes and limitations: It was reported that TCR beta sequences correctly inferred the HLA-A and HLA-B alleles for most subjects. Information on immune exposure was restricted to one variable (CMV serostatus). Researchers counted 164 TCR beta chains as cytomegalovirus-associated.

The chain links TRBV5-1 to TRBJ1-6; perhaps TRBD1 as D (5 bases). Material: PBMCs. The TCR originated in a woman under 30 in good health and CMV-seropositive. The CDR3 is CASSLGGGLSPLHF. For the CDR3, the DNA is TGCGCCAGCAGCCTGGGGGGAGGCTTATCACCCCTCCACTTT.